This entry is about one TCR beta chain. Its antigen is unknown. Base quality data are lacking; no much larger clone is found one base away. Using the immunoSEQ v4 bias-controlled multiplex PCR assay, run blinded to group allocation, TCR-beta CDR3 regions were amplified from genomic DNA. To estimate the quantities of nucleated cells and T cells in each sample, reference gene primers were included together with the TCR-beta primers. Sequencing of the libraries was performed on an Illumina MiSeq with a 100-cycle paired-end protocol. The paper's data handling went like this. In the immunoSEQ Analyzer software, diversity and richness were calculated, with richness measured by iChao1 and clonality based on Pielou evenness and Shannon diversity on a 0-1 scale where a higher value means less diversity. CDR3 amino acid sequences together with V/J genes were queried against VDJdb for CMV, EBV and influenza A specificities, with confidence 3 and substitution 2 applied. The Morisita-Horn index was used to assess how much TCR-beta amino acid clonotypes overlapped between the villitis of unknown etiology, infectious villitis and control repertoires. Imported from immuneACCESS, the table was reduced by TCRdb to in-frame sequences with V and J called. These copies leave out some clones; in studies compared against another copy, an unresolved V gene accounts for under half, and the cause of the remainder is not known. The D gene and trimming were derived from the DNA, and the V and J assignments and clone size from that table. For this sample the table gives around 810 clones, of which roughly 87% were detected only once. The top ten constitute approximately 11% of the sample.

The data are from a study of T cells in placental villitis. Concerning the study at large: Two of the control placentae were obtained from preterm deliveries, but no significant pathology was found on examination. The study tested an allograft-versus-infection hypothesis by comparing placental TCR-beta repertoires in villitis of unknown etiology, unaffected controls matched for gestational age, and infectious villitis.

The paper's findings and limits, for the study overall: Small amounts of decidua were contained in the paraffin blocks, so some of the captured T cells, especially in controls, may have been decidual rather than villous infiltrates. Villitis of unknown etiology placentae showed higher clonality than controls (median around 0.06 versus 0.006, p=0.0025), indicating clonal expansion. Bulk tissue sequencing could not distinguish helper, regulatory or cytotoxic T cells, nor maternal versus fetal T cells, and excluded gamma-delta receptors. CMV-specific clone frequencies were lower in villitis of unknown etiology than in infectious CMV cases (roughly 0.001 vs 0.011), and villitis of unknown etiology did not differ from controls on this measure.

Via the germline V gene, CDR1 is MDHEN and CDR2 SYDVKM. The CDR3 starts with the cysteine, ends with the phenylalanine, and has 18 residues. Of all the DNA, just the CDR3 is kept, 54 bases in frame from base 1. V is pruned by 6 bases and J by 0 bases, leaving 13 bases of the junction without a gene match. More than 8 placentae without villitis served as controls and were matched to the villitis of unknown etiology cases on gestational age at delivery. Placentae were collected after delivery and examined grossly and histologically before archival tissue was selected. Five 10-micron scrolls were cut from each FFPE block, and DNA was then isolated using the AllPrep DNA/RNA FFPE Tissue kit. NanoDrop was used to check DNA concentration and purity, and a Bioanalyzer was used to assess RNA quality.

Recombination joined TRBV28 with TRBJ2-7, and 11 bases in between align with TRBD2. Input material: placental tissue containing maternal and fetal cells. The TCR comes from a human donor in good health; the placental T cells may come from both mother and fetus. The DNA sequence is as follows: TGTGCCAGCAGCACCCCACGACTAGCGGGATTAGGCTCCTACGAGCAGTACTTC. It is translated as CASSTPRLAGLGSYEQYF.